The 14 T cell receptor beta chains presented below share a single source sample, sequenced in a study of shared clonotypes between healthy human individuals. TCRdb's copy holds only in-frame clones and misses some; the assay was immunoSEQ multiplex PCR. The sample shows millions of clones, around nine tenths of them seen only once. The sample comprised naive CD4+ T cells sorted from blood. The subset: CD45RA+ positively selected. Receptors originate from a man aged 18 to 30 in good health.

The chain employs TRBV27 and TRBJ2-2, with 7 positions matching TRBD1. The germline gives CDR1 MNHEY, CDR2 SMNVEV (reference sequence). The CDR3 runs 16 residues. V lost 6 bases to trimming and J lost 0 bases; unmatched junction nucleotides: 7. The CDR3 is CASSLDRVANTGELFF. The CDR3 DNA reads TGTGCCAGCAGCCTTGACAGGGTTGCGAACACCGGGGAGCTGTTTTTT.

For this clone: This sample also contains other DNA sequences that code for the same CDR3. CDR3 DNA sequence: TGTGCCAGCTCCCTAACTTCTGGCTCCTACGAGCAGTACTTC. Translation: CASSLTSGSYEQYF. This chain links TRBV7-6 with TRBJ2-7; D gene uncertain. The CDR3 is made up of 14 amino acids. The V gene lost 8 bases and the J gene lost 0 bases, with 14 bases spanning the gap. Germline CDR1 and CDR2: SGHVS and FNYEAQ. The full variable domain, rest sourced from reference TRBV7-6 and TRBJ2-7, is GAGVSQSPRYKVTKRGQDVALRCDPISGHVSLYWYRQALGQGPEFLTYFNYEAQQDKSGLPNDRFSAERPEGSISTLTIQRTEQRDSAMYRCASSLTSGSYEQYFGPGTRLTVT.

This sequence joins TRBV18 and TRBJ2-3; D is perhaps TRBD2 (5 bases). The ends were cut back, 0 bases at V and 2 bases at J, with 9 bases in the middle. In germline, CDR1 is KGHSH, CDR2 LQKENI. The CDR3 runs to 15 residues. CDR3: CASSPPGSVTDTQYF. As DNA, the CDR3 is TGTGCCAGCTCACCACCAGGGAGCGTCACAGATACGCAGTATTTT. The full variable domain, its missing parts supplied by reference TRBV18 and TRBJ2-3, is NAGVMQNPRHLVRRRGQEARLRCSPMKGHSHVYWYRQLPEEGLKFMVYLQKENIIDESGMPKERFSAEFPKEGPSILRIQQVVRGDSAAYFCASSPPGSVTDTQYFGPGTRLTVL.

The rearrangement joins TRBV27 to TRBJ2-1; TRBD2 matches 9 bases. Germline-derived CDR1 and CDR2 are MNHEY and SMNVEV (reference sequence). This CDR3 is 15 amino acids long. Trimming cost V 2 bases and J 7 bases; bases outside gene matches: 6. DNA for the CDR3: TGTGCCAGCAGTTTAGAACTAGCGGGTAGAAATGAGCAGTTCTTC. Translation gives CASSLELAGRNEQFF.

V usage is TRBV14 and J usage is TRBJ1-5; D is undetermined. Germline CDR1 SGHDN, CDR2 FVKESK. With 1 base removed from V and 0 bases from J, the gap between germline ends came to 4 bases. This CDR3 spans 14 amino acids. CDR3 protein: CASSQGNSNQPQHF. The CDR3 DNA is TGTGCCAGCAGCCAAGGGAATAGCAATCAGCCCCAGCATTTT.

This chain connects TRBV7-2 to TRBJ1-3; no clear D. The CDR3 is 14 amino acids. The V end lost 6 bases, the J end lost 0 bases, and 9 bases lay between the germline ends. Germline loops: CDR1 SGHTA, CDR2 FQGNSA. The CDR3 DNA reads TGTGCCAGCAGACCCAATTCCTCTGGAAACACCATATATTTT. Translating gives CASRPNSSGNTIYF.

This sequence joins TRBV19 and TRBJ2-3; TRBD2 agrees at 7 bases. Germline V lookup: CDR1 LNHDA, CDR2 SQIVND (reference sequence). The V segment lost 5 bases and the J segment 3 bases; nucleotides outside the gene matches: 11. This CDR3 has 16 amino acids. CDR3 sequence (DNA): TGTGCCAGTAGTTTCGACGGCGGGAGTGGGACAGATACGCAGTATTTT. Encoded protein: CASSFDGGSGTDTQYF.

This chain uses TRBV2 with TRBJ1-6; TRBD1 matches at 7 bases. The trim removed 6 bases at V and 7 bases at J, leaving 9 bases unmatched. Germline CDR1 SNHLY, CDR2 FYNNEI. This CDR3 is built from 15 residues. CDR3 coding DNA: TGTGCCAGCAGCGGCAACAGGGGATTAAATTCACCCCTCCACTTT. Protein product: CASSGNRGLNSPLHF. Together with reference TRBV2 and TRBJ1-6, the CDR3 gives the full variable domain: EPEVTQTPSHQVTQMGQEVILRCVPISNHLYFYWYRQILGQKVEFLVSFYNNEISEKSEIFDDQFSVERPDGSNFTLKIRSTKLEDSAMYFCASSGNRGLNSPLHFGNGTRLTVT.

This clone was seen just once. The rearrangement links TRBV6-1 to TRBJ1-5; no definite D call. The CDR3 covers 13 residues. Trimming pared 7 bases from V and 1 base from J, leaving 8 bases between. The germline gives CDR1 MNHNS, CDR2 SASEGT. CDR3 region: CASTSASNQPQHF. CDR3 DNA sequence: TGTGCCAGCACATCAGCGAGCAATCAGCCCCAGCATTTT.

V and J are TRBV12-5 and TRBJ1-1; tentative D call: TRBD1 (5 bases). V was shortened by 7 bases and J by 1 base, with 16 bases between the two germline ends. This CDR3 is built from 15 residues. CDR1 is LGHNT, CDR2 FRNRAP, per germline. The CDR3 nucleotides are TGTGCTAGTGCTAAAGGGGAGGGGCCGAACACTGAAGCTTTCTTT. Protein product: CASAKGEGPNTEAFF.

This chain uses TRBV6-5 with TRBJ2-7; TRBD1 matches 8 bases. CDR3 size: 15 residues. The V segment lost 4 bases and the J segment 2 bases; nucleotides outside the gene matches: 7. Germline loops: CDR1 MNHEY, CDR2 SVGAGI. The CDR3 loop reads CASSSSDRAAYEQYF. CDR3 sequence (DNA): TGTGCCAGCAGTTCCTCGGACAGGGCCGCCTACGAGCAGTACTTC.

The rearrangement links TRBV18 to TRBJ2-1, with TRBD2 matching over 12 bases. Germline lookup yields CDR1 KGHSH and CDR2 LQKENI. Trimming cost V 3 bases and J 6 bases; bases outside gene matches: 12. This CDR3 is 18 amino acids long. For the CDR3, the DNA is TGTGCCAGCTCACCCATCGGGTTGACTAGCGGGAGTCGCAATGAGCAGTTCTTC. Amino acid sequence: CASSPIGLTSGSRNEQFF.

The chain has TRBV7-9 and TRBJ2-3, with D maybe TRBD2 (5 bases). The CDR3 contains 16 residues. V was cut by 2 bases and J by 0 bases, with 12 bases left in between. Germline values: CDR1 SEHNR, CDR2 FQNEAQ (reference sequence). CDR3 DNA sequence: TGTGCCAGCAGCTTAAGTAGGGCGGGTAGCACAGATACGCAGTATTTT. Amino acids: CASSLSRAGSTDTQYF.

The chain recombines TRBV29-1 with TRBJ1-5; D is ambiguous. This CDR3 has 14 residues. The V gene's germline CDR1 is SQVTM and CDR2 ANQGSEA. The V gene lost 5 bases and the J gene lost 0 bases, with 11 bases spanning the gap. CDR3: CSVLFQDSNQPQHF. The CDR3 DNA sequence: TGCAGCGTTCTCTTCCAGGATAGCAATCAGCCCCAGCATTTT.